These 27 T cell receptor beta chains were all obtained from the same sample, sequenced in a study of blood T cell repertoires in COVID-19. Repertoires were generated with immunoSEQ multiplex PCR, while TCRdb's copy carries only in-frame clones and drops some. The sample includes some 88,000 clones, around 85% of them seen just once. Input material: peripheral blood. The receptors come from a woman in her 70s with acute or convalescent COVID-19.

CDR3 protein: CASSQGPQAGYNEQFF. The CDR3 nucleotides read TGTGCCAGCAGCCAAGGGCCCCAAGCGGGATACAATGAGCAGTTCTTC. The rearrangement joins TRBV3-1 (or the pseudogene TRBV3-2) to TRBJ2-1; 7 bases match TRBD2. J gave up 4 bases and V 1 base, and 7 bases lay outside the gene matches. Germline assignment: CDR1 LGHDT and CDR2 YNNKEL (reference sequence). The CDR3 consists of 16 residues.

This chain joins TRBV5-6 and TRBJ1-1; tentatively, D is TRBD1 (6 bases). The CDR3 runs 14 residues. Germline CDR1 is SGHDT and CDR2 is YYEEEE. V was clipped by 2 bases and J by 5 bases, with 13 bases between them. This CDR3 reads CASSFYRVGTEAFF. The CDR3 DNA follows: TGTGCCAGCAGCTTCTACAGGGTTGGGACTGAAGCTTTCTTT.

This clone was recorded only once. V is TRBV12-5 and J is TRBJ1-1; 7 nucleotides align to TRBD1. The CDR3 has 17 residues. Trimming cost V 3 bases and J 3 bases; bases outside gene matches: 13. CDR1 and CDR2 from the germline V gene are LGHNT and FRNRAP. DNA of the CDR3: TGTGCTAGTGGTTTTTTTCCCAAGGGGGCCGGCGACACTGAAGCTTTCTTT. Translation gives CASGFFPKGAGDTEAFF.

The chain is built from TRBV7-9 and TRBJ1-1; tentatively, D is TRBD1 (5 bases). The CDR3 extends over 11 amino acids. V gave up 6 bases and J gave up 8 bases, with 10 bases separating them. The V gene's germline CDR1 is SEHNR and CDR2 FQNEAQ (reference sequence). The CDR3 DNA is TGTGCCAGCAGTTGGGGCGGCGAAGCTTTCTTT. It specifies CASSWGGEAFF.

The genes are TRBV10-2 and TRBJ1-2; no firm D call. The germline CDR1 and CDR2 sequences are WSHSY and SAAADI. This CDR3 comprises 14 residues. The ends were cut back, 8 bases at V and 1 base at J, with 14 bases in the middle. As DNA, the CDR3 is TGCGCCAGCTTTGGGAGGGCGGATAACTATGGCTACACCTTC. This translates into CASFGRADNYGYTF.

This chain joins TRBV18 and TRBJ2-3; D is possibly TRBD2 (6 bases). The CDR3 is 17 residues long. Germline CDR1 KGHSH, CDR2 LQKENI. V lost 2 bases, J lost 4 bases, and 19 bases lay in between. In DNA, the CDR3 is TGTGCCAGCTCACCATCTCCGGTCGGGGGAGCCGCAGATACGCAGTATTTT. Its protein is CASSPSPVGGAADTQYF.

In its sample, this clone was seen a few times. This sequence joins TRBV6-4 and TRBJ2-6, with TRBD1 identical over 7 bases. The CDR3 length is 16 residues. V shed 3 bases, J shed 3 bases, and the junction held 5 bases outside the gene matches. Germline values: CDR1 MRHNA, CDR2 SNTAGT. CDR3: CASSESSGGGANVLTF. The CDR3 DNA reads TGTGCCAGCAGTGAATCCTCAGGGGGTGGGGCCAACGTCCTGACTTTC.

The chain combines TRBV6-5 with TRBJ2-2; 7 bases line up with TRBD2. CDR1 and CDR2 (germline): MNHEY, SVGAGI. This CDR3 is built from 15 residues. V lost 8 bases and J lost 6; bases outside the gene matches: 12. CDR3 coding DNA: TGTGCCAGCGCCGCCTTCCTGCTAGCGGCCGGGGAGCTGTTTTTT. Amino acid sequence: CASAAFLLAAGELFF.

The V call is TRBV5-1, the J call TRBJ2-3; tentative D call: TRBD2 (6 bases). V was pared by 0 bases and J by 0 bases, with 11 bases between. Germline values: CDR1 SGHRS, CDR2 YFSETQ. The CDR3 runs 16 residues. Here the CDR3 reads CASSLVGDSSTDTQYF. CDR3 DNA sequence: TGCGCCAGCAGCTTGGTTGGGGACTCTAGCACAGATACGCAGTATTTT.

CDR3 DNA: TGTGCCAGCAGCCTCAGGGGGATTCGGTATGGCTACACCTTC. This translates into CASSLRGIRYGYTF. This chain uses TRBV2 with TRBJ1-2; 7 positions agree with TRBD1. V shed 6 bases, J shed 5 bases, and the junction held 9 bases outside the gene matches. The CDR3 contains 14 residues. Germline V CDR1 and CDR2: SNHLY, FYNNEI.

V usage is TRBV30 and J usage is TRBJ2-7, with 10 bases aligning to TRBD2. This CDR3 has 16 amino acids. The V segment lost 0 bases and the J segment 4 bases; nucleotides outside the gene matches: 9. From germline, CDR1 is GTSNPN and CDR2 SVGIG (reference sequence). The CDR3 is CAWSVPASGSGYEQYV. CDR3 sequence (DNA): TGTGCCTGGAGTGTACCGGCTAGCGGGAGTGGGTACGAGCAGTACGTC.

The chain joins TRBV2 to TRBJ1-4; 9 bases are a match to TRBD1. Germline CDR1 is SNHLY and CDR2 is FYNNEI. This CDR3 has 14 amino acids. The V gene end was trimmed by 8 bases and the J gene end by 6 bases; junction bases not matched to a gene: 7. CDR3 sequence (DNA): TGTGCCAGCGGGAAACAGGGGGCCCATGAAAAACTGTTTTTT. Encoded protein: CASGKQGAHEKLFF.

This rearrangement joins TRBV6-6 to TRBJ2-1; TRBD2 agrees at 14 bases. V shed 6 bases and J 7 bases; nucleotides not matched to a gene: 5. This CDR3 has 15 residues. CDR1 and CDR2 (germline): MNHNY, SVGAGI (reference sequence). CDR3 loop: CASRQGTSGSNEQFF. CDR3 DNA: TGTGCCAGCAGGCAAGGGACTAGCGGGAGTAATGAGCAGTTCTTC.

The CDR3 DNA reads TGTGCCAGCAGCTTGGGACAGGGGATAGCAGATACGCAGTATTTT. This encodes CASSLGQGIADTQYF. This chain links TRBV11-3 with TRBJ2-3, with 10 positions matching TRBD1. The length of the CDR3 is 15 residues. The V segment lost 3 bases and the J segment 4 bases; nucleotides outside the gene matches: 4. The V gene's germline CDR1 is SGHNT and CDR2 YENEEA.

The chain recombines TRBV30 with TRBJ2-2; possible D gene TRBD1, 6 bases. CDR3 length: 15 residues. The germline gives CDR1 GTSNPN, CDR2 SVGIG (reference sequence). The V end was cut by 0 bases, the J end by 6 bases, with 14 bases between. This CDR3 reads CAWSVKQGPSGELFF. CDR3 in DNA: TGTGCCTGGAGTGTAAAGCAGGGGCCCTCCGGGGAGCTGTTTTTT.

This chain connects TRBV19 to TRBJ1-3; no definite D call. The V and J ends lost 7 bases and 0 bases respectively, with 28 bases between them. Germline CDR1 is LNHDA and CDR2 is SQIVND (reference sequence). This CDR3 contains 20 residues. The CDR3 sequence is CASKSPGGGLSSSSGNTIYF. In DNA, the CDR3 is TGTGCCAGTAAATCCCCGGGAGGAGGACTCTCCAGCTCCTCTGGAAACACCATATATTTT.

The chain combines TRBV19 with TRBJ2-3; possibly TRBD1 for D (5 bases). The CDR3 extends over 14 amino acids. Trimming cost V 4 bases and J 6 bases, with 14 bases left between them. CDR1 LNHDA and CDR2 SQIVND come from the germline V gene (reference sequence). The CDR3 DNA is TGTGCCAGTAGTACCTTAGCAGGGATGGATACGCAGTATTTT. Amino acids: CASSTLAGMDTQYF.

This rearrangement joins TRBV6-5 to TRBJ2-1; D is ambiguous. Germline V gene sequence: CDR1 MNHEY, CDR2 SVGAGI. The CDR3 is 15 amino acids. Trimming removed 2 bases at V and 5 bases at J, with 13 bases between. The CDR3 loop is CASSYDIGTDNEQFF. The CDR3 DNA sequence: TGTGCCAGCAGTTACGACATCGGAACAGACAATGAGCAGTTCTTC.

This clone was detected once. The genes are TRBV6-2 or TRBV6-3 and TRBJ1-1; TRBD1 is a possible D gene (5 bases). V shed 2 bases and J shed 0 bases, with 19 bases lying between them. CDR1 is MNHEY and CDR2 is SVGEGT in the germline V gene. The CDR3 totals 18 residues. The CDR3 reads CASSYPTVGGGMNTEAFF. CDR3 coding DNA: TGTGCCAGCAGTTACCCCACCGTGGGGGGAGGCATGAACACTGAAGCTTTCTTT.

The chain uses TRBV4-1 and TRBJ2-1, with D possibly matching TRBD1 (6 bases). The V gene's germline CDR1 is MGHRA and CDR2 YSYEKL. V was shortened by 4 bases and J by 4 bases, with 17 bases between the two germline ends. This CDR3 comprises 16 residues. The CDR3 here is CASSRTDRSGYNEQFF. Written as DNA, the CDR3 is TGCGCCAGCAGCCGCACCGACAGGAGCGGTTACAATGAGCAGTTCTTC.

The rearrangement joins TRBV4-1 to TRBJ1-3, with D possibly being TRBD1 (6 bases). The germline gives CDR1 MGHRA, CDR2 YSYEKL. The ends were cut back, 1 base at V and 9 bases at J, with 16 bases in the middle. The CDR3 has 15 amino acids. DNA of the CDR3: TGCGCCAGCAGCCAAGGTGCAGGGAGGGGGGGCACCATATATTTT. It is translated as CASSQGAGRGGTIYF.

This chain links TRBV24-1 with TRBJ1-2; possible D gene TRBD1, 6 bases. The V end lost 4 bases, the J end lost 7 bases, and 12 bases lay between the germline ends. Germline V gene lookup returns CDR1 KGHDR and CDR2 SFDVKD. This CDR3 is built from 13 residues. The CDR3 nucleotides are TGTGCCACCAGTGAGGACCGGGACACTGGCTACACCTTC. Protein sequence: CATSEDRDTGYTF.

This chain uses TRBV10-1 with TRBJ2-1; TRBD2 matches 8 bases. The V gene's germline CDR1 is WNHNN and CDR2 SYGVQD (reference sequence). The CDR3 spans 18 residues. Trimming took 3 bases from V and 9 from J; bases not matched to a gene: 19. CDR3 protein: CASSELTGGPGLNSEQFF. The CDR3 bases are TGCGCCAGCAGTGAATTGACGGGAGGGCCGGGTTTAAACAGTGAGCAGTTCTTC.

The rearrangement uses TRBV24-1 and TRBJ1-6; the match to TRBD1 covers 8 bases. V shed 3 bases, J shed 7 bases, and the junction held 16 bases outside the gene matches. The CDR3 extends over 19 amino acids. Germline-derived CDR1 and CDR2 are KGHDR and SFDVKD. CDR3 nucleotide sequence: TGTGCCACCAGTGATCCGTCTCCGACAGGGGAGTACGAGAATTCACCCCTCCACTTT. It codes for CATSDPSPTGEYENSPLHF.

The chain links TRBV7-9 to TRBJ1-5, with 9 bases that match TRBD1. Germline loops: CDR1 SEHNR, CDR2 FQNEAQ (reference sequence). CDR3 length equals 15 residues. V lost 2 bases and J lost 5; bases outside the gene matches: 4. The DNA for the CDR3 is TGTGCCAGCAGCTTAACAGGGGGCTTTGATCAGCCCCAGCATTTT. Its protein product is CASSLTGGFDQPQHF. The full variable domain, in which reference TRBV7-9 and TRBJ1-5 provide the parts outside the CDR3, is DTGVSQNPRHKITKRGQNVTFRCDPISEHNRLYWYRQTLGQGPEFLTYFQNEAQLEKSRLLSDRFSAERPKGSFSTLEIQRTEQGDSAMYLCASSLTGGFDQPQHFGDGTRLSIL.

The chain has TRBV11-3 and TRBJ1-2, with 8 bases identical to TRBD1. This CDR3 is 13 amino acids long. The ends lost 5 bases at V and 7 bases at J; junction bases unmatched: 6. Germline V gives CDR1 SGHNT, CDR2 YENEEA. The CDR3 region has the DNA TGTGCCAGCAGCCCCACAGGGGGTTTTGGCTACACCTTC. It yields the protein CASSPTGGFGYTF.

This clone came up a few times. This chain joins TRBV3-1 (or the pseudogene TRBV3-2) and TRBJ1-1; a possible D gene is TRBD1 (5 bases). The CDR3 covers 17 residues. Trimming took off 4 bases at V and 8 bases at J, with 26 bases between the two ends. The V gene's germline CDR1 is LGHDT and CDR2 YNNKEL (reference sequence). In DNA form, the CDR3 reads TGTGCCAGCAGCCGTTCGGTCCAGGGTGGTATGGGCAGCGAAGCTTTCTTT. Protein: CASSRSVQGGMGSEAFF.